The next 26 T cell receptor beta chains were all read from a single sample in a study of control samples from healthy donors and cancer patients. Some clones are missing from TCRdb's copy, which holds only in-frame ones; the method was immunoSEQ multiplex PCR. The profile shows 70,000 or so clones, 85% to 90% of them singletons. Sequenced material: PBMCs. The receptors shown here come from a man in his 60s with lung cancer.

This clone was seen only once. The chain couples TRBV18 to TRBJ1-2; D not resolved. Germline CDR1 and CDR2: KGHSH and LQKENI. Trimming stripped 3 bases from V and 4 bases from J, with 15 bases between. The length of the CDR3 is 15 residues. The CDR3 DNA sequence: TGTGCCAGCTCACCGCGGGAACGCAGCAGCTATGGCTACACCTTC. This sequence encodes CASSPRERSSYGYTF.

The chain recombines TRBV7-2 with TRBJ1-1; D gene ambiguous. V lost 2 bases and J 0 bases, leaving 7 bases between the germline ends. The germline CDR1 and CDR2 sequences are SGHTA and FQGNSA. CDR3 size: 14 residues. CDR3 in amino acids: CASSLIALNTEAFF. The CDR3 nucleotides are TGTGCCAGCAGCTTAATCGCTCTGAACACTGAAGCTTTCTTT.

The CDR3 protein is CAIRVGAMLNTEAFF. The CDR3 DNA sequence: TGTGCCATCAGGGTAGGGGCCATGTTGAACACTGAAGCTTTCTTT. The chain uses TRBV10-3 and TRBJ1-1, with D possibly matching TRBD1 (5 bases). Germline CDR1 reads ENHRY; CDR2 reads SYGVKD. Trimming left V 6 bases short and J 0 bases short, with 14 bases between. CDR3 length: 15 residues.

The chain recombines TRBV5-8 with TRBJ1-6; 9 nucleotides agree with TRBD1. There are 16 residues in the CDR3. Trimming removed 5 bases from V and 9 bases from J; junction bases left unmatched: 12. The germline CDR1 and CDR2 sequences are SGHTS and YDEGEE. CDR3: CASRTRDRVRVSPLHF. In DNA, the CDR3 is TGTGCCAGCAGGACGCGGGACAGGGTTCGGGTTTCACCCCTCCACTTT.

This clone was picked up one time. The rearrangement links TRBV9 to TRBJ2-3; D perhaps matches TRBD2 (6 bases). The CDR3 sequence is 15 residues long. The V end lost 4 bases, the J end lost 1 base, and 13 bases lay between the germline ends. CDR1 and CDR2 from the germline V gene are SGDLS and YYNGEE. CDR3 loop: CASSPFASGTDTQYF. CDR3 DNA sequence: TGTGCCAGCAGCCCCTTTGCTAGCGGCACAGATACGCAGTATTTT.

The chain couples TRBV18 to TRBJ2-2; tentative D call: TRBD2 (6 bases). The CDR3 length is 16 residues. The V end was cut by 2 bases, the J end by 4 bases, with 14 bases between. CDR1 is KGHSH, CDR2 LQKENI, per germline. CDR3 DNA: TGTGCCAGCTCACCAGCGCTAGCGAGAACCACCGGGGAGCTGTTTTTT. This gives the protein CASSPALARTTGELFF. The full variable domain, completed using reference TRBV18 and TRBJ2-2, is NAGVMQNPRHLVRRRGQEARLRCSPMKGHSHVYWYRQLPEEGLKFMVYLQKENIIDESGMPKERFSAEFPKEGPSILRIQQVVRGDSAAYFCASSPALARTTGELFFGEGSRLTVL.

This clone is a singleton in its sample. The J gene is TRBJ2-5, the V gene TRBV5-1, with D unresolved. V shed 1 base and J shed 4 bases, with 14 bases lying between them. The length of the CDR3 is 15 residues. Per germline, CDR1 SGHRS and CDR2 YFSETQ. CDR3 nucleotides: TGCGCCAGCAGCTTGATGGTTGAAGGTGGAGAGACCCAGTACTTC. Translating gives CASSLMVEGGETQYF.

This chain connects TRBV11-2 to TRBJ1-2; 7 bases fit TRBD1. The CDR3 is 15 amino acids. Germline CDR1 reads SGHAT; CDR2 reads FQNNGV. V gave up 3 bases and J gave up 7 bases; unmatched junction bases: 11. Here the CDR3 reads CASSFRQGLRSGYTF. DNA for the CDR3: TGTGCCAGCAGCTTTCGACAGGGTCTGAGAAGTGGCTACACCTTC.

The chain has TRBV7-2 and TRBJ2-7; 11 bases line up with TRBD1. Germline V lookup: CDR1 SGHTA, CDR2 FQGNSA. V trimming: 5 bases; J trimming: 2 bases; junction bases outside the gene matches: 5. The CDR3 sequence is 15 residues long. The CDR3 loop is CASSAVGQGAYEQYV. The CDR3 DNA sequence: TGTGCCAGCAGCGCGGTGGGACAGGGGGCCTACGAGCAGTACGTC.

The chain couples TRBV5-5 to TRBJ2-3; 10 bases are shared with TRBD2. After removal of 1 base from V and 4 bases from J, the junction contained 3 bases not matched to a gene. The CDR3 sequence is 15 residues long. Germline V gene data show CDR1 as SGHKS and CDR2 as YYEKEE (reference sequence). CDR3 DNA sequence: TGTGCCAGCAGCTTGCCTAGCGGGGGTGCAGATACGCAGTATTTT. As protein: CASSLPSGGADTQYF.

J is TRBJ1-1 and V is TRBV2, with D tentatively TRBD1 (6 bases). Germline CDR1 is SNHLY and CDR2 is FYNNEI. Trimming pared 11 bases from V and 1 base from J, leaving 11 bases between. The CDR3 is made up of 12 amino acids. CDR3 nucleotides: TGTGCCTCTTCACAGGGGAACACTGAAGCTTTCTTT. This translates into CASSQGNTEAFF.

The chain is built from TRBV5-6 and TRBJ1-2; 8 positions agree with TRBD1. J gave up 4 bases and V 4 bases, and 9 bases lay outside the gene matches. The CDR3 runs to 15 residues. Looked up from germline, CDR1 is SGHDT and CDR2 is YYEEEE. The CDR3 sequence is CASSLQGVYTYGYTF. The CDR3, as DNA: TGTGCCAGCAGCCTACAGGGGGTGTATACCTATGGCTACACCTTC.

This chain joins TRBV4-2 and TRBJ2-6; a possible D gene is TRBD2 (6 bases). The germline CDR1 and CDR2 sequences are LGHNA and YNFKEQ. The V and J ends lost 4 bases and 4 bases respectively, with 11 bases between them. The CDR3 spans 15 residues. CDR3 loop: CASSPAGTGANVLTF. The CDR3 region has the DNA TGTGCCAGCAGCCCGGCGGGGACCGGGGCCAACGTCCTGACTTTC.

The CDR3 region is CASSPRQGTYEQYV. Here the CDR3 DNA reads TGTGCCAGCTCACCAAGACAGGGCACCTACGAGCAGTACGTC. V usage is TRBV18 and J usage is TRBJ2-7; 7 nucleotides line up with TRBD1. Germline V gives CDR1 KGHSH, CDR2 LQKENI. The CDR3 runs to 14 residues. J was trimmed by 2 bases and V by 2 bases; bases with no gene match: 3.

The chain employs TRBV6-5 and TRBJ2-5; possible D gene TRBD1, 6 bases. The CDR3 runs 14 residues. The V and J ends lost 7 bases and 1 base respectively, with 13 bases between them. Germline assignment: CDR1 MNHEY and CDR2 SVGAGI. The CDR3 DNA sequence: TGTGCCAGCACCCGGACAGCCATCCAAGAGACCCAGTACTTC. This codes for CASTRTAIQETQYF.

This chain connects TRBV6-1 to TRBJ1-3; D is undetermined. V lost 2 bases to trimming and J lost 3 bases, with 8 bases between them. The CDR3 totals 14 residues. Per the germline V gene, CDR1 is MNHNS and CDR2 is SASEGT. CDR3: CASSERAGGNTIYF. CDR3 nucleotides: TGTGCCAGCAGTGAAAGGGCAGGTGGAAACACCATATATTTT.

The chain couples TRBV13 to TRBJ2-7; D ambiguous. The CDR3 has 11 residues. V gave up 5 bases and J gave up 4 bases, with 6 bases separating them. Germline V gene data show CDR1 as PRHDT and CDR2 as FYEKMQ (reference sequence). The CDR3 is CASSPLYEQYF. Here the CDR3 DNA reads TGTGCCAGCAGCCCCTTATACGAGCAGTACTTC.

The CDR3 is CATSRLAGVEETQYF. The CDR3 nucleotides read TGTGCCACCTCTCGACTAGCGGGGGTCGAAGAGACCCAGTACTTC. This chain uses TRBV15 with TRBJ2-5, with TRBD2 matching over 12 bases. The CDR3 is 15 residues long. CDR1 is LNHNV and CDR2 is YYDKDF in the germline V gene (reference sequence). Trimming cost V 8 bases and J 3 bases; bases outside gene matches: 7. Together with reference TRBV15 and TRBJ2-5, the CDR3 gives the full variable domain: DAMVIQNPRYQVTQFGKPVTLSCSQTLNHNVMYWYQQKSSQAPKLLFHYYDKDFNNEADTPDNFQSRRPNTSFCFLDIRSPGLGDTAMYLCATSRLAGVEETQYFGPGTRLLVL.

This clone is a singleton in its sample. J is TRBJ2-1 and V is TRBV29-1, with TRBD2 matching over 7 bases. The CDR3 totals 17 residues. V trimming: 0 bases; J trimming: 9 bases; junction bases outside the gene matches: 17. CDR1 SQVTM and CDR2 ANQGSEA come from the germline V gene. The CDR3 nucleotides read TGCAGCGTTGAAGATCTCTATATGAAGACGGGGGGTGGTGAGCAGTTCTTC. It is translated as CSVEDLYMKTGGGEQFF.

CDR3 loop: CASSLTPPNSPLHF. The CDR3 DNA follows: TGTGCCAGCAGTTTAACCCCGCCCAATTCACCCCTCCACTTT. The V call is TRBV27, the J call TRBJ1-6; no definite D call. V was cut by 2 bases and J by 7 bases, with 9 bases left in between. The CDR3 has 14 amino acids. Looked up from germline, CDR1 is MNHEY and CDR2 is SMNVEV (reference sequence).

The V call is TRBV3-1 (or the pseudogene TRBV3-2), the J call TRBJ1-1; tentatively, D is TRBD1 (6 bases). Per germline, CDR1 LGHDT and CDR2 YNNKEL (reference sequence). Trimming took off 3 bases at V and 1 base at J, with 12 bases between the two ends. The CDR3 length is 15 residues. CDR3 amino acids: CASSHQQGRNTEAFF. In DNA, the CDR3 is TGTGCCAGCAGCCATCAACAGGGCAGGAACACTGAAGCTTTCTTT.

The V and J genes are TRBV12-3 or TRBV12-4 and TRBJ1-2, with D uncertain. The CDR3 contains 11 residues. Trimming took 3 bases from V and 8 from J, leaving 7 bases between them. The CDR3 nucleotides are TGTGCCAGCAGTTTGTTCACCGGCTACACCTTC. The encoded protein is CASSLFTGYTF.

This sequence joins TRBV7-2 and TRBJ1-2, with D hard to call. CDR1 is SGHTA and CDR2 is FQGNSA in the germline V gene. Trimming pared 4 bases from V and 4 bases from J, leaving 10 bases between. The CDR3 has 13 amino acids. The CDR3 DNA sequence: TGTGCCAGCAGCTACTCCTCATCCTATGGCTACACCTTC. Protein product: CASSYSSSYGYTF.

The chain uses TRBV9 and TRBJ1-2, with unresolved D. Germline values: CDR1 SGDLS, CDR2 YYNGEE. Trimming stripped 0 bases from V and 1 base from J, with 13 bases between. The CDR3 is 16 residues long. CDR3 nucleotides: TGTGCCAGCAGCGTAGTTTTGCCCGGGCTTAACTATGGCTACACCTTC. This translates into CASSVVLPGLNYGYTF.

In its sample, this clone was seen once. The genes are TRBV6-5 and TRBJ1-2, with D unclear. Trimming left V 7 bases short and J 4 bases short, with 7 bases between. CDR1 and CDR2 from the germline V gene are MNHEY and SVGAGI. CDR3 size: 11 residues. CDR3 sequence reads: CASTGGYGYTF. In DNA form, the CDR3 reads TGTGCCAGCACCGGAGGCTATGGCTACACCTTC.

In nucleotides, the CDR3 is TGTGCCAGCAGCCCTCAGAATATAGCTAACTATGGCTACACCTTC. This sequence encodes CASSPQNIANYGYTF. The J gene is TRBJ1-2, the V gene TRBV9; D is unclear. The length of the CDR3 is 15 residues. Germline V gene lookup returns CDR1 SGDLS and CDR2 YYNGEE. Trimming took 4 bases from V and 0 from J, leaving 13 bases between them.